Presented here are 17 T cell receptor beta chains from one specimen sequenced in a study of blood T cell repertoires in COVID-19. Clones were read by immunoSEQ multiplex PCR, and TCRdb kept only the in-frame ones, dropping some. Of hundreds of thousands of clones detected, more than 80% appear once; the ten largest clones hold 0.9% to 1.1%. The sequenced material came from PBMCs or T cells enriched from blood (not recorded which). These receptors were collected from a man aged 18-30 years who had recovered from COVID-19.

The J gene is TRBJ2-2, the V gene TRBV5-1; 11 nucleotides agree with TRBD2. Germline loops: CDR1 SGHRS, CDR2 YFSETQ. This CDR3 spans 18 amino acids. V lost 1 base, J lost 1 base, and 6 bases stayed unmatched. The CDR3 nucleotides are TGCGCCAGCAGCTTGTTCCCTAGCGGGGGGTTGAACACCGGGGAGCTGTTTTTT. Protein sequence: CASSLFPSGGLNTGELFF.

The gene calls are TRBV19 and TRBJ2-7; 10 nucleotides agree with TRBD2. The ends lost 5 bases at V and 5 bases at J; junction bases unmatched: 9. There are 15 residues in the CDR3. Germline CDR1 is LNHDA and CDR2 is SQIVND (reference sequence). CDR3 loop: CASSRGSGRLHEQYF. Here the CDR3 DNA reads TGTGCCAGTAGTCGGGGTAGCGGGAGGCTCCACGAGCAGTACTTC.

CDR3 in amino acids: CASSEVSSKNTEAFF. The CDR3 DNA is TGTGCCAGCAGTGAAGTTAGCAGTAAGAACACTGAAGCTTTCTTT. The J gene is TRBJ1-1, the V gene TRBV6-1; D ambiguous. Trimming left V 1 base short and J 1 base short, with 10 bases between. In germline, CDR1 is MNHNS, CDR2 SASEGT. The CDR3 consists of 15 residues.

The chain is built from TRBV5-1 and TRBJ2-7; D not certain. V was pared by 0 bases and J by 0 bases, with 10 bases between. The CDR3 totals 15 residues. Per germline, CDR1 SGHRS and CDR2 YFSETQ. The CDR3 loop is CASSLGGPVSYEQYF. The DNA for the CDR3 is TGCGCCAGCAGCTTGGGTGGTCCAGTCTCCTACGAGCAGTACTTC. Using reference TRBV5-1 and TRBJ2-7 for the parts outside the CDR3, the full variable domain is KAGVTQTPRYLIKTRGQQVTLSCSPISGHRSVSWYQQTPGQGLQFLFEYFSETQRNKGNFPGRFSGRQFSNSRSEMNVSTLELGDSALYLCASSLGGPVSYEQYFGPGTRLTVT.

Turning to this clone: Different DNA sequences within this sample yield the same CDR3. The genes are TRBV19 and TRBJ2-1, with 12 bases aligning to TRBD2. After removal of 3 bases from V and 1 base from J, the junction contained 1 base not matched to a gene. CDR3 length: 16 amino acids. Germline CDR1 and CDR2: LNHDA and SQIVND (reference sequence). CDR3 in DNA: TGTGCCAGTAGTATTGGGACTAGCGGGTCCTACAATGAGCAGTTCTTC. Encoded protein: CASSIGTSGSYNEQFF.

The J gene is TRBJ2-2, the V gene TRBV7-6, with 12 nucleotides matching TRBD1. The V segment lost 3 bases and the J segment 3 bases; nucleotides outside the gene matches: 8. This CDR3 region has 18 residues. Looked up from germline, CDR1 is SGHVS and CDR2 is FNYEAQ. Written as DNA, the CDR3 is TGTGCCAGCAGCTTCAGCCGGGACAGGGGGCCGCACACCGGGGAGCTGTTTTTT. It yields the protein CASSFSRDRGPHTGELFF.

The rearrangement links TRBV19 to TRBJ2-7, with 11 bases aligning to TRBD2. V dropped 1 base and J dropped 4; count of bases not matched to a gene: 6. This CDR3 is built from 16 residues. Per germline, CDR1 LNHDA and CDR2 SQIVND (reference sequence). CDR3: CASSIGLAGGPYEQYF. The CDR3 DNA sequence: TGTGCCAGTAGTATAGGCCTAGCGGGGGGACCTTACGAGCAGTACTTC.

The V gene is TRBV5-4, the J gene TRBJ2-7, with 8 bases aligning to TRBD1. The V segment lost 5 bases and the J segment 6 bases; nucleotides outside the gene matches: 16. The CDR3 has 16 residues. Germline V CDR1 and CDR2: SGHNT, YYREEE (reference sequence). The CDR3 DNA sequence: TGTGCCAGCAGTTCCGCTGGACAGGGCGGAAGGAGCGAGCAGTACTTC. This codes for CASSSAGQGGRSEQYF.

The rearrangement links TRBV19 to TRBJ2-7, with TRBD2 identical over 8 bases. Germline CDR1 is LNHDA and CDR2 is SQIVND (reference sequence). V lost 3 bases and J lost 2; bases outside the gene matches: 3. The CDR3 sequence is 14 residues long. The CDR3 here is CASSIIAGTYEQYF. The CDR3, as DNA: TGTGCCAGTAGTATCATAGCGGGAACCTACGAGCAGTACTTC.

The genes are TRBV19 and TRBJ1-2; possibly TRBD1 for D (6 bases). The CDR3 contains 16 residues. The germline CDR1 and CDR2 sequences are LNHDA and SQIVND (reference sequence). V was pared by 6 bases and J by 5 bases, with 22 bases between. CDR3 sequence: CASRTNRVSWEYGYTF. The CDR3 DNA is TGTGCCAGTAGAACAAACAGGGTGAGCTGGGAATATGGCTACACCTTC.

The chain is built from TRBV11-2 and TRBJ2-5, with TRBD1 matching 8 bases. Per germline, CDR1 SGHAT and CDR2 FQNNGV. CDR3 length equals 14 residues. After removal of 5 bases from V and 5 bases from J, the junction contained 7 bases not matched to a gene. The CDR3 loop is CASSITGGWETQYF. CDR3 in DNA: TGTGCCAGCAGCATCACAGGGGGGTGGGAGACCCAGTACTTC.

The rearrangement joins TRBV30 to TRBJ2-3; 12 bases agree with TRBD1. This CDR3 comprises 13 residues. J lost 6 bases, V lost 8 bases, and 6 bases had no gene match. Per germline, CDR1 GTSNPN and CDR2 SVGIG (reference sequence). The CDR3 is CARDRGRSDTQYF. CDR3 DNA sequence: TGTGCCCGGGACAGGGGGCGAAGTGATACGCAGTATTTT.

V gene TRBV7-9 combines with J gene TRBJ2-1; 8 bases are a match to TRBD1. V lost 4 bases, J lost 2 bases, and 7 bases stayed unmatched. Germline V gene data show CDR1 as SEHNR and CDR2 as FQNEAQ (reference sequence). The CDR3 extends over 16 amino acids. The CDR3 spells CASSSLGQEAYNEQFF. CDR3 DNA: TGTGCCAGCAGCTCCCTGGGACAGGAGGCCTACAATGAGCAGTTCTTC.

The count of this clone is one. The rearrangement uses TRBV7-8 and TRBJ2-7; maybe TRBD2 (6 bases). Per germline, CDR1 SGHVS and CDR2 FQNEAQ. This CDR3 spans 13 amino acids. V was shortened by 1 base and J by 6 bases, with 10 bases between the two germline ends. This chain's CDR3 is CASSLGGASEQYF. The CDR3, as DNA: TGTGCCAGCAGCTTAGGCGGGGCGAGCGAGCAGTACTTC.

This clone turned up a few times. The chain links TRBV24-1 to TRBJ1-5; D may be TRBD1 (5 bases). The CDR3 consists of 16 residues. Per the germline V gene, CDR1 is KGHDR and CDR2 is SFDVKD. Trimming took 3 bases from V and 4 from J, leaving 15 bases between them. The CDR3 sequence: CATSDPRTGGNQPQHF. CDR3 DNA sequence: TGTGCCACCAGTGATCCTCGAACAGGTGGAAATCAGCCCCAGCATTTT.

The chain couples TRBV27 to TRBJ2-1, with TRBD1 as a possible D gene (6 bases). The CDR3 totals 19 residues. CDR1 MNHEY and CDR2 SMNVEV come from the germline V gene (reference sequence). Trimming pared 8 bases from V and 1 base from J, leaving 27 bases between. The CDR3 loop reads CASSPGTPSGTASYNEQFF. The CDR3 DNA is TGTGCCAGCTCACCCGGGACACCCTCCGGCACCGCGTCCTACAATGAGCAGTTCTTC.

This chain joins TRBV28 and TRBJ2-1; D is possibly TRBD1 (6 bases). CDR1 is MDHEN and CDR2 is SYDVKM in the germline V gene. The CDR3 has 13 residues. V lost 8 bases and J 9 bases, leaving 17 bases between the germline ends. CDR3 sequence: CASELGAYGEQFF. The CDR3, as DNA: TGTGCCAGCGAGCTGGGGGCCTATGGTGAGCAGTTCTTC.